The next 17 T cell receptor beta chains were all read from a single sample in a study of blood T cell repertoires in COVID-19. TCRdb's table, derived via immunoSEQ multiplex PCR, lists solely in-frame clones and lacks some. The top ten hold under 50% of the sample, which has 30,000 or so clones, around 80% seen once. The sample was peripheral blood. Receptors originate from a man older than 75 with active or convalescent COVID-19.

This clone has only one observation. The chain employs TRBV5-6 and TRBJ1-6, with 7 positions matching TRBD1. J gave up 6 bases and V 3 bases, and 3 bases lay outside the gene matches. From germline, CDR1 is SGHDT and CDR2 YYEEEE. The CDR3 runs to 14 residues. The CDR3 spells CASSWGQSNSPLHF. Here the CDR3 DNA reads TGTGCCAGCAGCTGGGGACAGAGTAATTCACCCCTCCACTTT.

The chain has TRBV28 and TRBJ2-1; a weak D match, TRBD1 (6 bases). The CDR3 loop spans 17 amino acids. The germline CDR1 and CDR2 sequences are MDHEN and SYDVKM. V lost 8 bases and J lost 0, with 20 bases in between. The DNA for the CDR3 is TGTGCCAGCCAGAGCGGCAGTGGGGGCAGCTCCTACAATGAGCAGTTCTTC. It is translated as CASQSGSGGSSYNEQFF. Full variable domain (outside the CDR3, taken from reference TRBV28 and TRBJ2-1): DVKVTQSSRYLVKRTGEKVFLECVQDMDHENMFWYRQDPGLGLRLIYFSYDVKMKEKGDIPEGYSVSREKKERFSLILESASTNQTSMYLCASQSGSGGSSYNEQFFGPGTRLTVL.

The chain is built from TRBV30 and TRBJ1-4, with D possibly TRBD1 on 5 matching bases. In germline, CDR1 is GTSNPN, CDR2 SVGIG (reference sequence). V lost 2 bases and J lost 3, with 13 bases in between. This CDR3 is built from 15 residues. CDR3 protein: CAWSPTPGPNEKLFF. The CDR3 DNA reads as TGTGCCTGGAGTCCCACCCCAGGGCCTAATGAAAAACTGTTTTTT. The full variable domain, with the rest looked up from reference TRBV30 and TRBJ1-4, is SQTIHQWPATLVQPVGSPLSLECTVEGTSNPNLYWYRQAAGRGLQLLFYSVGIGQISSEVPQNLSASRPQDRQFILSSKKLLLSDSGFYLCAWSPTPGPNEKLFFGSGTQLSVL.

The chain carries TRBV9 and TRBJ2-1, with D unresolved. Germline CDR1 and CDR2: SGDLS and YYNGEE. Trimming took 0 bases from V and 6 from J, leaving 10 bases between them. CDR3 length: 14 residues. CDR3 coding DNA: TGTGCCAGCAGCGTAGCGACTCCGGGCAATGAGCAGTTCTTC. Translation: CASSVATPGNEQFF.

The CDR3 DNA is TGTGCCAGCAGCGCAGGGACAGGGGAACAGTTCTTC. Its translation: CASSAGTGEQFF. The V call is TRBV7-3, the J call TRBJ2-1, with 10 bases fitting TRBD1. The CDR3 totals 12 residues. V shed 5 bases and J 13 bases; nucleotides not matched to a gene: 5. Germline CDR1 SGHTA, CDR2 FQGTGA.

This chain connects TRBV11-2 to TRBJ1-1; D perhaps matches TRBD1 (6 bases). Per germline, CDR1 SGHAT and CDR2 FQNNGV. Trimming cost V 5 bases and J 3 bases, with 19 bases left between them. This CDR3 spans 16 amino acids. The CDR3 nucleotides are TGTGCCAGCAGCCCTCGTCAGGGGCGCCTGGACACTGAAGCTTTCTTT. It specifies CASSPRQGRLDTEAFF.

V and J are TRBV4-2 and TRBJ2-7, with 7 bases identical to TRBD2. With 4 bases clipped from V and 2 bases from J, the junction kept 14 bases outside the gene matches. This CDR3 comprises 17 residues. CDR1 is LGHNA and CDR2 is YNFKEQ in the germline V gene. CDR3 sequence reads: CASSRERSSGFTYEQYF. CDR3 DNA sequence: TGTGCCAGCAGCCGAGAGAGAAGTAGCGGGTTTACCTACGAGCAGTACTTC.

V and J are TRBV3-1 (or the pseudogene TRBV3-2) and TRBJ1-4, with D possibly being TRBD1 (6 bases). The length of the CDR3 is 16 residues. V dropped 3 bases and J dropped 8 bases, with 19 bases sitting between them. Germline V lookup: CDR1 LGHDT, CDR2 YNNKEL (reference sequence). This CDR3 reads CASSHDQGLSWEKLFF. The CDR3 DNA reads TGTGCCAGCAGCCATGATCAGGGGCTATCTTGGGAAAAACTGTTTTTT.

The chain joins TRBV9 to TRBJ2-2; 7 bases are shared with TRBD1. The length of the CDR3 is 15 residues. V was pared by 4 bases and J by 4 bases, with 7 bases of the junction left unmatched. Germline V lookup: CDR1 SGDLS, CDR2 YYNGEE. The CDR3 sequence: CASSPGTASTGELFF. The CDR3 nucleotides read TGTGCCAGCAGCCCCGGGACAGCCTCCACCGGGGAGCTGTTTTTT.

The chain recombines TRBV7-2 with TRBJ2-7; 8 nucleotides agree with TRBD2. The CDR3 sequence is 14 residues long. The junction had 12 bases not matched to a gene; V was cut back by 2 bases and J by 12 bases. The germline gives CDR1 SGHTA, CDR2 FQGNSA. CDR3 protein: CASSLSLREAFLYF. In DNA form, the CDR3 reads TGTGCCAGCAGCTTATCTTTGCGGGAGGCCTTCCTGTACTTC.

The chain has TRBV7-9 and TRBJ1-1, with 9 bases identical to TRBD1. The germline V gene has CDR1 SEHNR and CDR2 FQNEAQ (reference sequence). With 5 bases clipped from V and 1 base from J, the junction kept 2 bases outside the gene matches. The CDR3 consists of 14 residues. The CDR3 nucleotides read TGTGCCAGCAGCCCGGGACAGGGGAACACTGAAGCTTTCTTT. Its protein is CASSPGQGNTEAFF. The full variable domain, its missing parts supplied by reference TRBV7-9 and TRBJ1-1, is DTGVSQNPRHKITKRGQNVTFRCDPISEHNRLYWYRQTLGQGPEFLTYFQNEAQLEKSRLLSDRFSAERPKGSFSTLEIQRTEQGDSAMYLCASSPGQGNTEAFFGQGTRLTVV.

The chain links TRBV27 to TRBJ2-3; D remains unclear. This CDR3 region has 14 residues. Germline V gene data show CDR1 as MNHEY and CDR2 as SMNVEV (reference sequence). V was trimmed by 0 bases and J by 3 bases, leaving 7 bases between them. Here the CDR3 DNA reads TGTGCCAGCAGTTTATCGGCAACGACAGATACGCAGTATTTT. Residues: CASSLSATTDTQYF.

The chain employs TRBV25-1 and TRBJ2-7; 7 nucleotides line up with TRBD2. Germline CDR1 reads MGHDK; CDR2 reads SYGVNS. V trimming: 2 bases; J trimming: 0 bases; junction bases outside the gene matches: 10. This CDR3 has 17 amino acids. The CDR3 is CASSERQRGPVSYEQYF. CDR3 nucleotides: TGTGCCAGCAGTGAACGGCAGCGGGGACCTGTCTCCTACGAGCAGTACTTC.

This clone has just a few counts. This chain links TRBV4-3 with TRBJ2-3; TRBD1 matches 12 bases. Germline CDR1 is LGHNA and CDR2 is YSLEER. The CDR3 is made up of 19 amino acids. With 2 bases clipped from V and 4 bases from J, the junction kept 13 bases outside the gene matches. The CDR3 nucleotides read TGCGCCAGCAGCCAAACGCCGGGACAGGGGGCGTTTTTGGCAGATACGCAGTATTTT. Translating it yields CASSQTPGQGAFLADTQYF.

Comments on this clone: One end of the junction fails to match germline, which may point to a read error. This chain links TRBV7-2 with TRBJ2-7; 7 bases agree with TRBD2. The CDR3 loop spans 15 amino acids. The germline V gene encodes CDR1 SGHTA and CDR2 FQGNSA. This chain's CDR3 is CASSQGGLLSYEQCF. DNA for the CDR3: TGTGCCAGCAGCCAGGGAGGGTTGCTCTCCTACGAGCAGTGCTTC.

The V and J genes are TRBV9 and TRBJ1-1; D call uncertain. V lost 0 bases to trimming and J lost 0 bases, with 9 bases between them. The germline V gene encodes CDR1 SGDLS and CDR2 YYNGEE. The CDR3 extends over 15 amino acids. The CDR3 bases are TGTGCCAGCAGCGTAGCTACGGGGATGAACACTGAAGCTTTCTTT. Encoded protein: CASSVATGMNTEAFF.

This sequence joins TRBV7-2 and TRBJ2-3; the match to TRBD2 covers 8 bases. The trim removed 0 bases at V and 2 bases at J, leaving 7 bases unmatched. CDR1 is SGHTA, CDR2 FQGNSA, per germline. The CDR3 has 17 residues. Written as DNA, the CDR3 is TGTGCCAGCAGCTTAGCGGGAACTAGCGGAACCACAGATACGCAGTATTTT. Amino acid sequence: CASSLAGTSGTTDTQYF. The full variable domain, completed using reference TRBV7-2 and TRBJ2-3, is GAGVSQSPSNKVTEKGKDVELRCDPISGHTALYWYRQSLGQGLEFLIYFQGNSAPDKSGLPSDRFSAERTGGSVSTLTIQRTQQEDSAVYLCASSLAGTSGTTDTQYFGPGTRLTVL.